Shown below are 27 T cell receptor beta chains from a single sample sequenced in a study of shared clonotypes between healthy human individuals. Assay: immunoSEQ multiplex PCR; the TCRdb copy retains only in-frame clones and omits some. Here the sample spans under 700,000 clones, roughly 95% being singletons. In the naive CD8 group, cells lacked CD45RO and were positively selected for CCR7, so terminally differentiated effector memory CD45RA+ cells were left out. What was sequenced was naive CD8+ T cells sorted from blood. The receptors were gathered from a woman aged 25-40 years in good health.

CDR3 sequence (DNA): TGTGCCAGCAGTTACTTATCATACGCCGAGCAGTACTTC. This gives the protein CASSYLSYAEQYF. This chain connects TRBV6-5 to TRBJ2-7; no definite D call. Germline loops: CDR1 MNHEY, CDR2 SVGAGI. The CDR3 runs 13 residues. V gave up 1 base and J gave up 6 bases, with 10 bases separating them.

Here the CDR3 DNA reads TGTGCCAGCAGCCGGCCAGGGAGCGGGGCCTCCTACGAGCAGTACTTC. This sequence encodes CASSRPGSGASYEQYF. The chain couples TRBV5-4 to TRBJ2-5, with 7 bases fitting TRBD2. TRBJ2-7 explains the end of the DNA better; the J call may be wrong. In germline, CDR1 is SGHNT, CDR2 YYREEE (reference sequence). CDR3 length: 16 residues.

V gene TRBV28 combines with J gene TRBJ2-1; D gene unclear. Trimming stripped 6 bases from V and 1 base from J, with 16 bases between. The CDR3 is 16 amino acids. Germline V gives CDR1 MDHEN, CDR2 SYDVKM. The chain's CDR3 is CASSPNSPLSYNEQFF. In DNA form, the CDR3 reads TGTGCCAGCAGCCCCAACTCCCCCCTGTCCTACAATGAGCAGTTCTTC.

This clone appeared a single time. This rearrangement joins TRBV29-1 to TRBJ2-7; 10 nucleotides match TRBD1. The germline gives CDR1 SQVTM, CDR2 ANQGSEA. After removal of 6 bases from V and 3 bases from J, the junction contained 8 bases not matched to a gene. The CDR3 contains 14 residues. This chain's CDR3 is CSVGGTGAIYEQYF. In DNA, the CDR3 is TGCAGCGTCGGGGGGACAGGGGCGATCTACGAGCAGTACTTC.

The V call is TRBV4-1, the J call TRBJ2-3; 10 nucleotides match TRBD1. CDR1 is MGHRA and CDR2 is YSYEKL in the germline V gene. The CDR3 has 17 amino acids. The ends lost 3 bases at V and 7 bases at J; junction bases unmatched: 13. CDR3 sequence reads: CASSHPKTGGMTNTQYF. In nucleotides, the CDR3 is TGCGCCAGCAGCCACCCAAAGACAGGGGGCATGACGAATACGCAGTATTTT.

This clone has only one observation. The chain employs TRBV28 and TRBJ2-3; D ambiguous. Trimming left V 5 bases short and J 6 bases short, with 9 bases between. Germline CDR1 MDHEN, CDR2 SYDVKM. The CDR3 runs to 12 residues. CDR3 DNA sequence: TGTGCCAGCAGTCCACTTCGGGATACGCAGTATTTT. This encodes CASSPLRDTQYF.

The rearrangement links TRBV10-3 to TRBJ2-1; 11 bases line up with TRBD2. CDR1 ENHRY and CDR2 SYGVKD come from the germline V gene. CDR3 length: 15 residues. V shed 3 bases, J shed 8 bases, and the junction held 6 bases outside the gene matches. The CDR3 nucleotides are TGTGCCATCAGTGATATAGCGGGAGGGATAGATGAGCAGTTCTTC. Translation gives CAISDIAGGIDEQFF.

The rearrangement uses TRBV27 and TRBJ1-2, with 7 bases fitting TRBD1. The CDR3 runs to 16 residues. Germline CDR1 MNHEY, CDR2 SMNVEV (reference sequence). V shed 0 bases and J 2 bases; nucleotides not matched to a gene: 6. In nucleotides, the CDR3 is TGTGCCAGCAGTTTATCTCCCGGGACAGCGAACTATGGCTACACCTTC. Translated: CASSLSPGTANYGYTF.

The chain couples TRBV28 to TRBJ1-3; 11 bases map to TRBD1. Trimming at V came to 4 bases and at J to 4 bases, leaving 15 bases not matched to a gene. This CDR3 region has 19 residues. Germline V CDR1 and CDR2: MDHEN, SYDVKM. For the CDR3, the DNA is TGTGCCAGCAGTTCTAGGACAGGGGGCCCTTCTTATTACGGAAACACCATATATTTT. It encodes CASSSRTGGPSYYGNTIYF.

The chain links TRBV19 to TRBJ2-1, with TRBD2 identical over 7 bases. This CDR3 comprises 18 residues. Trimming at V came to 5 bases and at J to 0 bases, leaving 13 bases not matched to a gene. The V gene's germline CDR1 is LNHDA and CDR2 SQIVND (reference sequence). The CDR3: CASSQWLADGNSYNEQFF. The CDR3 bases are TGTGCCAGTAGTCAATGGCTAGCGGACGGCAACTCCTACAATGAGCAGTTCTTC.

V gene TRBV9 combines with J gene TRBJ2-1; D not resolved. Germline loops: CDR1 SGDLS, CDR2 YYNGEE. The V end lost 5 bases, the J end lost 10 bases, and 19 bases lay between the germline ends. This CDR3 comprises 14 residues. DNA of the CDR3: TGTGCCAGCAGTGCACTCCTCGGGTATGGGGAGCAGTTCTTC. Protein product: CASSALLGYGEQFF.

The CDR3 coding sequence is TGTGCCACCAGACTAGCGGGGGACTACAATGAGCAGTTCTTC. Translating it yields CATRLAGDYNEQFF. The chain uses TRBV28 and TRBJ2-1; TRBD2 matches 12 bases. The CDR3 has 14 residues. After removal of 10 bases from V and 3 bases from J, the junction contained 4 bases not matched to a gene. CDR1 MDHEN and CDR2 SYDVKM come from the germline V gene.

The chain recombines TRBV6-5 with TRBJ2-1; 11 bases match TRBD2. J lost 6 bases, V lost 6 bases, and 7 bases had no gene match. Per the germline V gene, CDR1 is MNHEY and CDR2 is SVGAGI. The CDR3 is made up of 15 amino acids. The CDR3 protein is CASRYTSGGFNEQFF. The CDR3 DNA follows: TGTGCCAGCAGGTATACTAGCGGGGGATTCAATGAGCAGTTCTTC.

V gene TRBV27 combines with J gene TRBJ1-4; D gene ambiguous. Trimming shortened V by 1 base and J by 6 bases, and 15 bases separated the two germline ends. The CDR3 totals 16 residues. Germline CDR1 is MNHEY and CDR2 is SMNVEV (reference sequence). The CDR3 region has the DNA TGTGCCAGCAGTTTATTATCCCGGGATGGGGATGAAAAACTGTTTTTT. This encodes CASSLLSRDGDEKLFF.

This rearrangement joins TRBV6-5 to TRBJ2-7, with 8 bases lining up with TRBD2. With V trimmed by 5 bases and J by 3 bases, 9 bases remained unmatched. CDR3 length: 15 residues. The germline CDR1 and CDR2 sequences are MNHEY and SVGAGI. The CDR3 protein is CASSATSTSGYEQYF. DNA of the CDR3: TGTGCCAGCAGTGCAACCTCCACTAGCGGCTACGAGCAGTACTTC.

The chain couples TRBV2 to TRBJ1-3; the D gene is possibly TRBD1 (5 bases). This CDR3 region has 12 residues. The V end lost 11 bases, the J end lost 3 bases, and 11 bases lay between the germline ends. Germline assignment: CDR1 SNHLY and CDR2 FYNNEI. The chain's CDR3 is CAGRDFGNTIYF. The CDR3 coding sequence is TGTGCCGGCCGGGACTTTGGAAACACCATATATTTT. Full variable domain (rest looked up from reference TRBV2 and TRBJ1-3): EPEVTQTPSHQVTQMGQEVILRCVPISNHLYFYWYRQILGQKVEFLVSFYNNEISEKSEIFDDQFSVERPDGSNFTLKIRSTKLEDSAMYFCAGRDFGNTIYFGEGSWLTVV.

This clone has only one observation. The rearrangement links TRBV29-1 to TRBJ2-2; perhaps TRBD1 as D (5 bases). CDR1 SQVTM and CDR2 ANQGSEA come from the germline V gene. Trimming shortened V by 7 bases and J by 2 bases, and 20 bases separated the two germline ends. The CDR3 length is 16 residues. CDR3 amino acids: CSATKAQGINTGELFF. The CDR3 nucleotides read TGCAGCGCTACAAAAGCCCAGGGAATCAACACCGGGGAGCTGTTTTTT.

This chain joins TRBV19 and TRBJ2-1; D not certain. The V gene's germline CDR1 is LNHDA and CDR2 SQIVND (reference sequence). The CDR3 has 13 residues. Between the trimmed V and J ends, which lost 1 base and 9 bases, there was a span of 10 bases. This CDR3 reads CASSIGTRTEQFF. The CDR3 DNA is TGTGCCAGTAGTATAGGAACAAGAACTGAGCAGTTCTTC.

The chain employs TRBV11-1 and TRBJ1-1; D is unclear. This CDR3 is 13 amino acids long. CDR1 and CDR2 from the germline V gene are SGHAT and FQDESV (reference sequence). Between the trimmed V and J ends, which lost 5 bases and 1 base, there was a span of 8 bases. The CDR3 loop is CASSRRGNTEAFF. In DNA, the CDR3 is TGTGCCAGCAGCCGTCGGGGGAACACTGAAGCTTTCTTT.

The J gene is TRBJ2-7, the V gene TRBV5-4; 12 bases line up with TRBD2. Germline CDR1 and CDR2: SGHNT and YYREEE (reference sequence). Trimming took 4 bases from V and 5 from J; bases not matched to a gene: 4. The CDR3 extends over 14 amino acids. In DNA, the CDR3 is TGTGCCAGCAGCCGACTAGCGGGAGATCACGAGCAGTACTTC. It yields the protein CASSRLAGDHEQYF. The variable domain in full, with the rest retrieved from reference TRBV5-4 and TRBJ2-7, is ETGVTQSPTHLIKTRGQQVTLRCSSQSGHNTVSWYQQALGQGPQFIFQYYREEENGRGNFPPRFSGLQFPNYSSELNVNALELDDSALYLCASSRLAGDHEQYFGPGTRLTVT.

The V gene is TRBV28, the J gene TRBJ2-2; no firm D call. CDR3 length: 14 amino acids. V was pared by 3 bases and J by 9 bases, with 14 bases between. Germline V gives CDR1 MDHEN, CDR2 SYDVKM. DNA of the CDR3: TGTGCCAGCAGTTTCGGTACAGTTGCCTGGGAGCTGTTTTTT. This codes for CASSFGTVAWELFF.

The sample holds one count of this clone. This chain links TRBV18 with TRBJ1-3; D gene uncertain. Germline V CDR1 and CDR2: KGHSH, LQKENI. Between the trimmed V and J ends, which lost 6 bases and 0 bases, there was a span of 9 bases. CDR3 length equals 14 residues. The CDR3 region is CASSETGSGNTIYF. In DNA, the CDR3 is TGTGCCAGCTCCGAGACGGGCTCTGGAAACACCATATATTTT.

In its sample, this clone was seen once. The gene calls are TRBV28 and TRBJ1-1, with D unclear. CDR1 is MDHEN, CDR2 SYDVKM, per germline. The CDR3 loop spans 15 amino acids. Trimming left V 2 bases short and J 0 bases short, with 10 bases between. The CDR3 is CASSLPDDLNTEAFF. The CDR3 DNA sequence: TGTGCCAGCAGTTTACCGGACGATTTGAACACTGAAGCTTTCTTT.

As regards this clone: The sample holds other DNA sequences that translate to the same CDR3. The V and J genes are TRBV27 and TRBJ2-7; a weak D match, TRBD2 (6 bases). V dropped 5 bases and J dropped 2 bases, with 10 bases sitting between them. Germline V gene data show CDR1 as MNHEY and CDR2 as SMNVEV (reference sequence). CDR3 length equals 13 residues. The CDR3 nucleotides read TGTGCCAGCAGTCCGGGACTGACCTACGAGCAGTACTTC. Its protein is CASSPGLTYEQYF.

The chain uses TRBV7-2 and TRBJ2-7; 7 positions match TRBD1. The CDR3 has 13 amino acids. Germline assignment: CDR1 SGHTA and CDR2 FQGNSA. Trimming at V came to 5 bases and at J to 2 bases, leaving 3 bases not matched to a gene. The CDR3 nucleotides read TGTGCCAGCAGCACGACAGGGCCCTACGAGCAGTACTTC. Amino acid sequence: CASSTTGPYEQYF.

The chain uses TRBV5-6 and TRBJ1-4; D is undetermined. Germline assignment: CDR1 SGHDT and CDR2 YYEEEE. The V gene lost 6 bases and the J gene lost 8 bases, with 23 bases spanning the gap. CDR3 length: 16 amino acids. CDR3 protein: CASTQNLRAPGEKLFF. CDR3 nucleotide sequence: TGTGCCAGCACGCAGAATCTCCGGGCCCCTGGGGAAAAACTGTTTTTT.

Here the CDR3 reads CASGGAGGGDTQYF. The CDR3 DNA reads TGTGCCAGCGGGGGAGCGGGAGGCGGAGATACGCAGTATTTT. This sequence joins TRBV5-6 and TRBJ2-3, with 9 bases matching TRBD2. V was pared by 7 bases and J by 5 bases, with 8 bases of the junction left unmatched. The CDR3 length is 14 residues. Per the germline V gene, CDR1 is SGHDT and CDR2 is YYEEEE.